The clone carrying this TCR beta chain was seen at least ten times. The target antigen is unknown. The use of genomic DNA as template underpinned the TCR beta VDJ and CDR3 profiling. Each CDR3 protein is one row after TCRdb ran MiXCR on the reads. The sample carries about 130,000 distinct CDR3 sequences, 40% to 45% recorded once. This sample stems from a study of CD8+CD57+ T cells in acquired aplastic anemia. Findings and caveats of the study: Patients showed no significant difference from controls in CD8+ Simpson's diversity. Patients and controls shared some 29 CD8+ CDR3 sequences, which appeared highly expressed in patients and within their immunodominant clones.

The CDR3 contains 13 residues. V lost 4 bases, J lost 7 bases, and 13 bases lay in between. CDR1 and CDR2 from the germline V gene are SGHAT and FQNNGV. The sequenced sample consisted of sorted CD4+, CD8+, or CD8+CD57+ T cells (not recorded which) from PBMCs. This clonotype was obtained from a human donor in good health, serving as a control. The rearrangement links TRBV11-2 to TRBJ2-5, with D possibly matching TRBD1 (5 bases). For the CDR3, the DNA is TGTGCCAGCAGCTCAGACAGAGAAGGGACCCAGTACTTC. It encodes CASSSDREGTQYF.